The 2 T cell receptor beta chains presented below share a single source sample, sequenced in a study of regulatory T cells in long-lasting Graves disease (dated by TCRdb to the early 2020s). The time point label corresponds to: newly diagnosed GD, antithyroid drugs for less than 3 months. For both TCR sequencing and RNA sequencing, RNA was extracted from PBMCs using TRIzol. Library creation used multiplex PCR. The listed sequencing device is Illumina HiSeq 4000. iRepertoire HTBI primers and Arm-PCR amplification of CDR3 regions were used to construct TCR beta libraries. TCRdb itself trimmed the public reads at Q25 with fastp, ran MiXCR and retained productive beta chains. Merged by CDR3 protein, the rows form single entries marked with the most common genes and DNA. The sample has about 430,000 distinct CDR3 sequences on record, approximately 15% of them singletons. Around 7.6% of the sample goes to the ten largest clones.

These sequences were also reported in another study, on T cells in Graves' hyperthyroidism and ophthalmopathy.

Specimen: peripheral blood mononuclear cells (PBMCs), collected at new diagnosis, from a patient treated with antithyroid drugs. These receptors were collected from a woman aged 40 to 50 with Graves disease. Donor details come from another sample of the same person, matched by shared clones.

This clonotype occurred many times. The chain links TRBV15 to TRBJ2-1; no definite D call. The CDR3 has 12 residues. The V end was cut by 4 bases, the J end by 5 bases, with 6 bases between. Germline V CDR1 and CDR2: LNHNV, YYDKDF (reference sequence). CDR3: CATSNGNNEQFF. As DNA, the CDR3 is TGTGCCACCAGCAACGGCAACAATGAGCAGTTCTTC.

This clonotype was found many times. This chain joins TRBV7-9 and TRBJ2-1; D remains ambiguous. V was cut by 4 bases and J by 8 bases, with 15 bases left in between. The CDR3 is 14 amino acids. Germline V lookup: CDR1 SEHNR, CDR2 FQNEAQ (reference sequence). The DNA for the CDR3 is TGTGCCAGCAGCTCGCCTCCCGCTTGGGATGAGCAGTTCTTC. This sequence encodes CASSSPPAWDEQFF.